This T cell receptor (beta chain) was found in a study of T cell responses to AZD1222 COVID-19 vaccine. This clone was observed a single time. The antigen remains unidentified. The germline V gene encodes CDR1 LGHDT and CDR2 YNNKEL (reference sequence). This CDR3 is 16 amino acids long. Trimming removed 3 bases from V and 0 bases from J; junction bases left unmatched: 2. Findings of the study overall: Nearly half of spike-specific TCRs reportedly target variant regions that are unmutated in the B.1.351 and B.1.1.7 variants. No repertoire was sampled before or during the peak T cell response, only after it. With two AZD1222 doses given, Spike-specific TCR breadth and depth both rose. In a largely white British group with more females than males, clonal diversity was possibly underestimated.

The table came from immunoSEQ multiplex PCR; TCRdb's copy has only in-frame clones and leaves some out. The data contain fewer than 150,000 clones, roughly nine tenths of them singletons. The clonotype was recovered from an adult in good health. The source material was peripheral blood, sampled on day 0 of AZD1222 vaccination. This chain uses TRBV3-1 (or the pseudogene TRBV3-2) with TRBJ2-3, with 11 nucleotides matching TRBD2. CDR3 amino acids: CASSHRLAGSTDTQYF. The DNA of the CDR3 is TGTGCCAGCAGCCACCGACTAGCGGGGAGCACAGATACGCAGTATTTT.